The next 12 T cell receptor beta chains were all read from a single sample in a study of T cell repertoires in cytomegalovirus infection. TCRdb re-derived calls from the reads in MiXCR, one entry per CDR3 protein. The sample comprises approximately 170,000 distinct CDR3 sequences, roughly 15% of which are singletons, and around 20% rests with the top ten. The specimen sequenced was CD8+ T cells from PBMCs. The receptors stem from a human donor in good health (CMV status not recorded). Some clones in this sample may be carry-over from other donors' samples.

This chain uses TRBV7-8 with TRBJ1-2; 7 nucleotides agree with TRBD1. CDR1 and CDR2 (germline): SGHVS, FQNEAQ. This CDR3 is 12 amino acids long. V was pared by 6 bases and J by 5 bases, with 3 bases of the junction left unmatched. CDR3 bases: TGTGCCAGCAGGGACAGGCTTTATGGCTACACCTTC. It yields the protein CASRDRLYGYTF.

J is TRBJ2-5 and V is TRBV7-2, with D perhaps assigned TRBD1 or TRBD2 (5 bases each). Germline CDR1 SGHTA, CDR2 FQGNSA. V was shortened by 7 bases and J by 2 bases, with 17 bases between the two germline ends. The CDR3 has 15 amino acids. In nucleotides, the CDR3 is TGTGCCAGCATCATTTTCCCGGGGCCACAAGAGACCCAGTACTTC. Its translation is CASIIFPGPQETQYF.

CDR3 region: CASSWDIPLSGNTIYF. For the CDR3, the DNA is TGTGCCAGCAGCTGGGACATTCCCCTCTCTGGAAACACCATATATTTT. V gene TRBV7-9 combines with J gene TRBJ1-3, with a tentative D call TRBD1 (6 bases). Trimming removed 4 bases from V and 0 bases from J, with 13 bases in between. Germline-derived CDR1 and CDR2 are SEHNR and FQNEAQ (reference sequence). The CDR3 loop spans 16 amino acids.

V and J are TRBV12-3 or TRBV12-4 and TRBJ1-5; D remains unclear. With 0 bases removed from V and 1 base from J, the gap between germline ends came to 7 bases. CDR3 length equals 15 residues. CDR3 sequence: CASSLAERSNQPQHF. As DNA, the CDR3 is TGTGCCAGCAGTTTAGCGGAACGGAGCAATCAGCCCCAGCATTTT.

This clonotype was found a few times. The chain recombines TRBV12-5 with TRBJ1-1, with TRBD1 identical over 7 bases. Germline loops: CDR1 LGHNT, CDR2 FRNRAP. V shed 5 bases and J 0 bases; nucleotides not matched to a gene: 3. This CDR3 has 14 residues. The CDR3 nucleotides are TGTGCTAGTGGTCTGACAGGGTTGAACACTGAAGCTTTCTTT. Protein product: CASGLTGLNTEAFF.

This clonotype was seen a handful of times. This chain connects TRBV7-8 to TRBJ2-3; 11 nucleotides match TRBD2. Germline V lookup: CDR1 SGHVS, CDR2 FQNEAQ. The CDR3 covers 16 residues. The J segment lost 5 bases and the V segment lost 4 bases, leaving 8 bases of the junction unmatched. Here the CDR3 reads CASSSVAGGRGDTQYF. CDR3 nucleotide sequence: TGTGCCAGCAGCTCCGTAGCGGGGGGGCGAGGAGATACGCAGTATTTT.

This clonotype was picked up many times. The genes are TRBV27 and TRBJ2-7, with D possibly TRBD1 on 6 matching bases. V was trimmed by 2 bases and J by 7 bases, leaving 12 bases between them. The CDR3 spans 13 residues. CDR1 and CDR2 from the germline V gene are MNHEY and SMNVEV (reference sequence). The CDR3 is CASSLGGQREQYF. The CDR3 nucleotides read TGTGCCAGCAGTTTAGGAGGACAGAGGGAGCAGTACTTC.

The rearrangement joins TRBV7-3 to TRBJ2-2; a weak D match, TRBD1 (7 bases). The germline gives CDR1 SGHTA, CDR2 FQGTGA. This CDR3 comprises 15 residues. V lost 2 bases to trimming and J lost 6 bases, with 13 bases between them. The CDR3 sequence: CASSLGGGSAGELFF. In DNA, the CDR3 is TGTGCCAGCAGCTTAGGAGGGGGCAGCGCCGGGGAGCTGTTTTTT.

CDR3 sequence (DNA): TGTGCCACCCGTGGTGGACTTTCCTACAATGAGCAGTTCTTC. Translation: CATRGGLSYNEQFF. V gene TRBV10-3 combines with J gene TRBJ2-1; TRBD2 might be the D (5 bases). The germline V gene encodes CDR1 ENHRY and CDR2 SYGVKD. The CDR3 length is 14 residues. V lost 10 bases to trimming and J lost 1 base, with 14 bases between them.

This sequence joins TRBV12-3 or TRBV12-4 and TRBJ2-1; D unresolved. This CDR3 region has 14 residues. Trimming left V 2 bases short and J 4 bases short, with 9 bases between. CDR3 in amino acids: CASSLNRQYNEQFF. The CDR3, as DNA: TGTGCCAGCAGTTTAAACAGACAATACAATGAGCAGTTCTTC.

The chain joins TRBV28 to TRBJ2-2; 10 bases are shared with TRBD2. V gave up 10 bases and J gave up 4 bases; unmatched junction bases: 6. Germline assignment: CDR1 MDHEN and CDR2 SYDVKM. The length of the CDR3 is 14 residues. The CDR3 loop reads CATSGTSVTGELFF. The CDR3 DNA reads TGTGCCACCTCCGGGACTAGCGTCACCGGGGAGCTGTTTTTT.

The rearrangement uses TRBV29-1 and TRBJ1-1; D remains ambiguous. The CDR3 is made up of 10 amino acids. Germline CDR1 SQVTM, CDR2 ANQGSEA. Trimming stripped 5 bases from V and 7 bases from J, with 8 bases between. CDR3 region: CSVHEGEAFF. Written as DNA, the CDR3 is TGCAGCGTTCACGAAGGTGAAGCTTTCTTT.